What follows are 23 T cell receptor beta chains derived from one specimen sequenced in a study of T cell responses to AZD1222 COVID-19 vaccine. Repertoires were generated with immunoSEQ multiplex PCR, while TCRdb's copy carries only in-frame clones and drops some. Of about 120,000 clones listed, roughly 86% were seen once; the top ten hold 2.5% to 3.5%. The specimen comprised peripheral blood, sampled 28 days after the second AZD1222 dose. Every receptor here comes from an adult who received the AZD1222 COVID-19 vaccine.

This chain links TRBV6-6 with TRBJ1-2; 7 bases agree with TRBD1. The J segment lost 3 bases and the V segment lost 5 bases, leaving 3 bases of the junction unmatched. CDR1 is MNHNY and CDR2 is SVGAGI in the germline V gene (reference sequence). The CDR3 runs to 13 residues. The CDR3 sequence is CASSPTGDYGYTF. CDR3 in DNA: TGTGCCAGCAGTCCCACAGGGGACTATGGCTACACCTTC.

The genes are TRBV2 and TRBJ2-1, with 12 bases matching TRBD2. Trimming took 6 bases from V and 4 from J; bases not matched to a gene: 7. CDR1 and CDR2 from the germline V gene are SNHLY and FYNNEI. This CDR3 is 16 amino acids long. The CDR3 bases are TGTGCCAGCAGGGTACTAGCGGGGGGTAGTTACAATGAGCAGTTCTTC. It yields the protein CASRVLAGGSYNEQFF.

The chain links TRBV19 to TRBJ1-5, with D possibly matching TRBD1 (5 bases). Germline CDR1 is LNHDA and CDR2 is SQIVND (reference sequence). This CDR3 contains 14 residues. The germline V and J ends were trimmed by 3 bases and 1 base, with 7 bases remaining between them. The CDR3 protein is CASSIRGSNQPQHF. The CDR3 bases are TGTGCCAGTAGTATCCGGGGGAGCAATCAGCCCCAGCATTTT.

The chain employs TRBV19 and TRBJ1-1; 9 bases line up with TRBD1. The CDR3 sequence is 14 residues long. Germline trimming cut 6 bases from V and 6 bases from J; bases unmatched to any gene: 8. The germline CDR1 and CDR2 sequences are LNHDA and SQIVND (reference sequence). CDR3 loop: CASSTFRDRAEAFF. The CDR3 DNA sequence: TGTGCCAGTAGCACATTCCGGGACAGGGCTGAAGCTTTCTTT.

Here the CDR3 DNA reads TGTGCCACCAGTGATTTGCCGGGACAGACTTCCTACGAGCAGTACTTC. It yields the protein CATSDLPGQTSYEQYF. This rearrangement joins TRBV24-1 to TRBJ2-7; 7 nucleotides align to TRBD1. This CDR3 has 16 residues. V shed 0 bases, J shed 1 base, and the junction held 5 bases outside the gene matches. Germline V gene data show CDR1 as KGHDR and CDR2 as SFDVKD.

The CDR3 DNA reads TGTGCCTGGACCCGAGACAGGTTGGGCTACGAGCAGTACTTC. It codes for CAWTRDRLGYEQYF. The V call is TRBV30, the J call TRBJ2-7; TRBD1 is a possible D gene (6 bases). V was clipped by 4 bases and J by 3 bases, with 16 bases between them. Germline assignment: CDR1 GTSNPN and CDR2 SVGIG (reference sequence). The CDR3 length is 14 residues.

V gene TRBV3-1 (or the pseudogene TRBV3-2) combines with J gene TRBJ1-1, with a tentative D call TRBD1 (5 bases). Trimming stripped 0 bases from V and 1 base from J, with 9 bases between. CDR1 and CDR2 (germline): LGHDT, YNNKEL (reference sequence). This CDR3 comprises 15 residues. The CDR3 is CASSQDPGGNTEAFF. Here the CDR3 DNA reads TGTGCCAGCAGCCAAGATCCGGGGGGGAACACTGAAGCTTTCTTT.

The CDR3 reads CASRREEYEQYF. The CDR3 DNA reads TGTGCCAGCAGGAGGGAAGAGTACGAGCAGTACTTC. The chain combines TRBV28 with TRBJ2-7; maybe TRBD2 (5 bases). The length of the CDR3 is 12 residues. Germline values: CDR1 MDHEN, CDR2 SYDVKM. The V end lost 6 bases, the J end lost 4 bases, and 10 bases lay between the germline ends.

CDR3 in DNA: TGTGCCAGCACCCAACAGGGGGCTTTGTACACTGAAGCTTTCTTT. Translation: CASTQQGALYTEAFF. The chain couples TRBV6-6 to TRBJ1-1; 9 bases are shared with TRBD1. The CDR3 has 15 amino acids. The ends lost 7 bases at V and 3 bases at J; junction bases unmatched: 9. The germline V gene has CDR1 MNHNY and CDR2 SVGAGI (reference sequence).

CDR3 sequence: CASSPDTEAFF. CDR3 in DNA: TGTGCCAGCTCACCAGACACTGAAGCTTTCTTT. The chain is built from TRBV18 and TRBJ1-1, with no clear D. Per the germline V gene, CDR1 is KGHSH and CDR2 is LQKENI. The CDR3 totals 11 residues. Between the trimmed V and J ends, which lost 2 bases and 3 bases, there was a span of 1 base. The full variable domain, rest sourced from reference TRBV18 and TRBJ1-1, is NAGVMQNPRHLVRRRGQEARLRCSPMKGHSHVYWYRQLPEEGLKFMVYLQKENIIDESGMPKERFSAEFPKEGPSILRIQQVVRGDSAAYFCASSPDTEAFFGQGTRLTVV.

CDR3 in DNA: TGCAGTGCCAGTGACAGGGTAGTTGGCAATTCACCCCTCCACTTT. Protein: CSASDRVVGNSPLHF. The gene calls are TRBV20-1 and TRBJ1-6; 7 bases map to TRBD1. V shed 6 bases and J 7 bases; nucleotides not matched to a gene: 12. The CDR3 loop spans 15 amino acids. The germline CDR1 and CDR2 sequences are DFQATT and SNEGSKA (reference sequence).

The J gene is TRBJ2-4, the V gene TRBV5-1, with TRBD1 matching 8 bases. Germline V gene sequence: CDR1 SGHRS, CDR2 YFSETQ. This CDR3 has 16 amino acids. The V and J ends lost 3 bases and 12 bases, in that order; junction bases with no gene match: 17. The DNA of the CDR3 is TGCGCCAGCAGCTCCGGGGTCTGGAAGACAGGGGTAGGTCAGTACTTC. Its translation is CASSSGVWKTGVGQYF. The complete variable domain, with remaining parts taken from reference TRBV5-1 and TRBJ2-4, reads KAGVTQTPRYLIKTRGQQVTLSCSPISGHRSVSWYQQTPGQGLQFLFEYFSETQRNKGNFPGRFSGRQFSNSRSEMNVSTLELGDSALYLCASSSGVWKTGVGQYFGAGTRLSVL.

J is TRBJ2-5 and V is TRBV25-1; D is uncertain. The V end was cut by 1 base, the J end by 7 bases, with 10 bases between. This CDR3 has 13 amino acids. The germline V gene encodes CDR1 MGHDK and CDR2 SYGVNS. The CDR3 reads CASSESTSRTQYF. CDR3 sequence (DNA): TGTGCCAGCAGTGAATCCACGTCGCGGACCCAGTACTTC. Using reference TRBV25-1 and TRBJ2-5 for the parts outside the CDR3, the full variable domain is EADIYQTPRYLVIGTGKKITLECSQTMGHDKMYWYQQDPGMELHLIHYSYGVNSTEKGDLSSESTVSRIRTEHFPLTLESARPSHTSQYLCASSESTSRTQYFGPGTRLLVL.

The chain carries TRBV5-4 and TRBJ2-7; maybe TRBD2 (5 bases). Trimming removed 3 bases from V and 11 bases from J, with 27 bases in between. CDR3 length equals 16 residues. Per the germline V gene, CDR1 is SGHNT and CDR2 is YYREEE (reference sequence). This CDR3 is CASSSLPGSLLRVEYF. In DNA, the CDR3 is TGTGCCAGCAGCTCCCTTCCGGGATCATTACTACGAGTGGAGTACTTC.

The chain carries TRBV7-3 and TRBJ2-1; D perhaps matches TRBD2 (6 bases). Trimming cost V 3 bases and J 9 bases, with 21 bases left between them. This CDR3 region has 16 residues. Germline values: CDR1 SGHTA, CDR2 FQGTGA. The CDR3 region has the DNA TGTGCCAGCAGCTTGAACTCAGGAGGGGATAGGGGTGAGCAGTTCTTC. Translation: CASSLNSGGDRGEQFF.

The chain has TRBV6-2 or TRBV6-3 and TRBJ2-3; D is ambiguous. Germline V gives CDR1 MNHEY, CDR2 SVGEGT. The CDR3 spans 18 residues. Trimming stripped 0 bases from V and 0 bases from J, with 16 bases between. For the CDR3, the DNA is TGTGCCAGCAGTTACTCGGATAGGGCCACAACTAGCACAGATACGCAGTATTTT. This codes for CASSYSDRATTSTDTQYF.

The sample holds a few counts of this clone. Mismatch with germline at one junction end may stem from a read error. The rearrangement uses TRBV5-1 and TRBJ1-4; 8 bases agree with TRBD1. Germline V CDR1 and CDR2: SGHRS, YFSETQ. The CDR3 is 14 residues long. This CDR3 is CASSFQGANEKLFF. CDR3 bases: TGCGCCAGCAGCTTTCAGGGGGCTAACGAAAAACTGTTTTTT. The full variable domain, with the rest looked up from reference TRBV5-1 and TRBJ1-4, is KAGVTQTPRYLIKTRGQQVTLSCSPISGHRSVSWYQQTPGQGLQFLFEYFSETQRNKGNFPGRFSGRQFSNSRSEMNVSTLELGDSALYLCASSFQGANEKLFFGSGTQLSVL.

The chain combines TRBV6-6 with TRBJ1-2; D remains ambiguous. Germline assignment: CDR1 MNHNY and CDR2 SVGAGI (reference sequence). This CDR3 spans 12 amino acids. V lost 5 bases and J lost 3, with 7 bases in between. The CDR3 spells CASSPADYGYTF. The DNA for the CDR3 is TGTGCCAGCAGTCCGGCAGACTATGGCTACACCTTC.

This chain joins TRBV2 and TRBJ1-3; a weak D match, TRBD1 (5 bases). There are 15 residues in the CDR3. Trimming cost V 1 base and J 4 bases, with 11 bases left between them. The germline V gene has CDR1 SNHLY and CDR2 FYNNEI. The CDR3 sequence is CASSEGGAGGNTIYF. The CDR3 DNA is TGTGCCAGCAGTGAAGGAGGGGCAGGGGGAAACACCATATATTTT.

The chain is built from TRBV6-2 or TRBV6-3 and TRBJ2-7, with 7 bases identical to TRBD1. Germline V gene data show CDR1 as MNHEY and CDR2 as SVGEGT. The ends lost 2 bases at V and 7 bases at J; junction bases unmatched: 8. This CDR3 has 14 amino acids. The CDR3 spells CASSYRDSFSEQYF. CDR3 nucleotide sequence: TGTGCCAGCAGTTACCGGGACAGCTTTTCGGAGCAGTACTTC.

This clone was detected only once. CDR3 nucleotide sequence: TGTGCCAGCAGTAAGGAGGGGCAGCCCAATGAAAAACTGTTTTTT. This gives the protein CASSKEGQPNEKLFF. The chain links TRBV6-5 to TRBJ1-4, with a possible D match to TRBD1 (5 bases). Germline assignment: CDR1 MNHEY and CDR2 SVGAGI. The CDR3 is 15 amino acids. V lost 5 bases to trimming and J lost 5 bases, with 15 bases between them.

V and J are TRBV9 and TRBJ1-2; D is unclear. Germline CDR1 and CDR2: SGDLS and YYNGEE. V was shortened by 0 bases and J by 3 bases, with 9 bases between the two germline ends. The CDR3 is made up of 14 amino acids. In nucleotides, the CDR3 is TGTGCCAGCAGCGTAGCTACCAGAGACTATGGCTACACCTTC. The encoded protein is CASSVATRDYGYTF.

The chain joins TRBV2 to TRBJ1-6; D is ambiguous. CDR1 is SNHLY, CDR2 FYNNEI, per germline. The CDR3 covers 15 residues. Trimming pared 3 bases from V and 6 bases from J, leaving 12 bases between. The CDR3 spells CASSDTVQPNSPLHF. CDR3 coding DNA: TGTGCCAGCAGTGATACGGTACAGCCTAATTCACCCCTCCACTTT.